The 2 T cell receptor beta chains presented below share a single source sample, sequenced in a study of blood T cell repertoires in COVID-19. Assay: immunoSEQ multiplex PCR; the TCRdb copy retains only in-frame clones and omits some. The repertoire includes around 160,000 clones, approximately 80% of them detected once, and approximately 2.7% sits in the top ten. Sequencing input: peripheral blood. Receptor source: a woman aged 35 to 49 with active or convalescent COVID-19.

This chain uses TRBV5-1 with TRBJ2-1; D might be TRBD1 (5 bases). The CDR3 is 11 residues long. Deletions cut 4 bases from V and 6 bases from J, with 5 bases between. Germline assignment: CDR1 SGHRS and CDR2 YFSETQ. The CDR3 bases are TGCGCCAGCAGCAGGGGCAATGAGCAGTTCTTC. This translates into CASSRGNEQFF. The variable domain in full, completed from reference TRBV5-1 and TRBJ2-1, reads KAGVTQTPRYLIKTRGQQVTLSCSPISGHRSVSWYQQTPGQGLQFLFEYFSETQRNKGNFPGRFSGRQFSNSRSEMNVSTLELGDSALYLCASSRGNEQFFGPGTRLTVL.

The CDR3 spells CASSRSSGGAGETQYF. CDR3 DNA: TGTGCCAGCAGTCGATCTAGCGGGGGGGCTGGGGAGACCCAGTACTTC. The chain uses TRBV6-6 and TRBJ2-5, with 12 bases fitting TRBD2. V was pared by 5 bases and J by 5 bases, with 9 bases of the junction left unmatched. This CDR3 spans 16 amino acids. Germline V gene sequence: CDR1 MNHNY, CDR2 SVGAGI (reference sequence).